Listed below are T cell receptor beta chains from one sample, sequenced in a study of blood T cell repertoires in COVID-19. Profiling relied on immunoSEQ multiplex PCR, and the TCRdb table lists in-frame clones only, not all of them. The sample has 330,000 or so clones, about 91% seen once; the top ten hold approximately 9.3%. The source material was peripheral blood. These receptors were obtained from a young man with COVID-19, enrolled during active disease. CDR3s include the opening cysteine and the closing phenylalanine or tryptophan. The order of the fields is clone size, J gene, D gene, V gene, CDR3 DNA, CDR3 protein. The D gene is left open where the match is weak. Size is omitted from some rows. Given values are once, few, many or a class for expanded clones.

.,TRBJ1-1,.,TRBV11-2,TGTGCCAGCAGCTCTAGATTGAACACTGAAGCTTTCTTT,CASSSRLNTEAFF
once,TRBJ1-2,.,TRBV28,TGTGCCAGCAGTTTCCGGGGAACCTATGGCTACACCTTC,CASSFRGTYGYTF
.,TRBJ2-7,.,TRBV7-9,TGTGCCAGCAGCCCCTATTTAGGGGGCGGGGTCCCCTACGAGCAGTACTTC,CASSPYLGGGVPYEQYF
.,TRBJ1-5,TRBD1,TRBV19,TGTGCCAGTAGTATCCTGGGACAGGGAGGCAATCAGCCCCAGCATTTT,CASSILGQGGNQPQHF
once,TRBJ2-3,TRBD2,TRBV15,TGTGCCACCAGCAGAGAACTAGCGGGATTACCTAGCACAGATACGCAGTATTTT,CATSRELAGLPSTDTQYF
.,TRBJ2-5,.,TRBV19,TGTGCCAGTAGTATGGGGGGGCTCCAAGAGACCCAGTACTTC,CASSMGGLQETQYF
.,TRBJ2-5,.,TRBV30,TGTGCCTGGAGTTCGGGATTCACTCGGGCAGAGACCCAGTACTTC,CAWSSGFTRAETQYF
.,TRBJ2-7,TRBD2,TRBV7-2,TGTGCCAGCAGCTTCTCCGGGACTAACTACGAGCAGTACTTC,CASSFSGTNYEQYF
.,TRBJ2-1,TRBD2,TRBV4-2,TGTGCCAGCAGCCAAGATACTAGCGGGGGGGCCAATGAGCAGTTCTTC,CASSQDTSGGANEQFF
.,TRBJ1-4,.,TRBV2,TGTGCCAGCAGAAGTACAACAACTAATGAAAAACTGTTTTTT,CASRSTTTNEKLFF
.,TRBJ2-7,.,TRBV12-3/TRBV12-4,TGTGCCAGCTGGGACTCTGGGTACGAGCAGTACTTC,CASWDSGYEQYF
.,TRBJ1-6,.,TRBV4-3,TGCGCCAGCAGCCAAGATCCGCCGACACCCTCTTATAATTCACCCCTCCACTTT,CASSQDPPTPSYNSPLHF
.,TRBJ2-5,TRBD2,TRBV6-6,TGTGCCAGCTTAGGGACTAGCGGGAGGGCAGAGACCCAGTACTTC,CASLGTSGRAETQYF
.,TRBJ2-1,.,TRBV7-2,TGTGCCAGCAGCTTAGCGATGGGGGGACACAATGAGCAGTTCTTC,CASSLAMGGHNEQFF
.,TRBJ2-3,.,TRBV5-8,TGTGCCAGCAGCTTTGCCTCACTACCCACAGATACGCAGTATTTT,CASSFASLPTDTQYF
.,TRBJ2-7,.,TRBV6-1,TGTGCCAGCAGTGAAGTCGGCTACGAGCAGTACTTC,CASSEVGYEQYF
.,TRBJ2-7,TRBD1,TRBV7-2,TGTGCCAGCAGCTCAACCTGGACAGGGCTTACCTACGAGCAGTACTTC,CASSSTWTGLTYEQYF
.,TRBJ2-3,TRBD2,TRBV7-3,TGTGCCAGCAGCTTCGGGGGGGCTCGTACAGATACGCAGTATTTT,CASSFGGARTDTQYF
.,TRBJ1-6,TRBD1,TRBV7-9,TGTGCCAGCAGCCTAGACAGGGTGGAGTCACCCCTCCACTTT,CASSLDRVESPLHF
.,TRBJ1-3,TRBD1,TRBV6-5,TGTGCCAGCATCCCTCAGGGGGCGCCTGGAAACACCATATATTTT,CASIPQGAPGNTIYF
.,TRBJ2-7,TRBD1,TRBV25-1,TGTGCCAGCAGTGAGATAGGGACAGGGACCCGTTCCTACGAGCAGTACTTC,CASSEIGTGTRSYEQYF
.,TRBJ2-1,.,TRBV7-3,TGTGCCAGCAGCTTATTAGGGAGCCGGAATGAGCAGTTCTTC,CASSLLGSRNEQFF
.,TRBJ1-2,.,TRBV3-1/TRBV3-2,TGTGCCAGCAGCCAAGAGCAGGGTCTTGGCTACACCTTC,CASSQEQGLGYTF
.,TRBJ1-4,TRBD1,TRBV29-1,TGCAGCGTTGGTAATCTCGTCCCGGGCCCGGGACAGGGACGTGGTGAAAAACTGTTTTTT,CSVGNLVPGPGQGRGEKLFF
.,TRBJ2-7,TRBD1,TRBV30,TGTGCCTGGACTGGACAGGGAAGCCACTACGAGCAGTACTTC,CAWTGQGSHYEQYF
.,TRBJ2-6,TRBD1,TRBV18,TGTGCCAGCTCACCAAAAGTTTTTAACGACAGGGGGCGCTTATTATCGGGGGCCAACGTCCTGACTTTC,CASSPKVFNDRGRLLSGANVLTF
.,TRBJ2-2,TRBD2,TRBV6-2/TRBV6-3,TGTGCCAGCAGCCTAACTAGCGGGGTACTATTCGCGAACACCGGGGAGCTGTTTTTT,CASSLTSGVLFANTGELFF
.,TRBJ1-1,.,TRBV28,TGTGCCAGCAGTTCCCCGGGGGAGGACACTGAAGCTTTCTTT,CASSSPGEDTEAFF
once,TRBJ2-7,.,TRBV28,TGTGCCAGCAGTTTCGCGGGCGCCGGGGACGAGCAGTACTTC,CASSFAGAGDEQYF
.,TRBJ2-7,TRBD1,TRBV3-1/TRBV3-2,TGTGCCAGCAGCCGGGACAGGGAGGTGCAGTACTTC,CASSRDREVQYF
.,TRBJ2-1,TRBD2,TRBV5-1,TGCGCCAGCAGCTTTCGGGAGGGCATGTATGAGCAGTTCTTC,CASSFREGMYEQFF
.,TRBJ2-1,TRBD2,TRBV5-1,TGCGCCAGCAGGCAAGCGGGGGGGAATAGCAATGAGCAGTTCTTC,CASRQAGGNSNEQFF
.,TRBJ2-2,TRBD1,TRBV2,TGTGCCAGCACTGGACAGGGGAACACCGGGGAGCTGTTTTTT,CASTGQGNTGELFF
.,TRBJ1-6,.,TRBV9,TGTGCCAGCAGCACGGGGGATTCACCCCTCCACTTT,CASSTGDSPLHF
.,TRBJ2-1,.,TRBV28,TGTGCCAGCAGTTTGGATCCCCCAGCAGTCAGGGATCTCAATGAGCAGTTCTTC,CASSLDPPAVRDLNEQFF
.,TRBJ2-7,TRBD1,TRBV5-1,TGCGCCAGCAGCTTCTCCGGGACAGGTGTGATCGAGCAGTACTTC,CASSFSGTGVIEQYF
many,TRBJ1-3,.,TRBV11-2,TGTGCCAGCAGCTCTTCTCCCTCTGGAAACACCATATATTTT,CASSSSPSGNTIYF
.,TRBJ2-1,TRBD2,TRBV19,TGTGCCAGTAGTATGGCGCATGCGGGAGTTTCCTCCAATGAGCAGTTCTTC,CASSMAHAGVSSNEQFF
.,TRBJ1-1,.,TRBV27,TGTGCCAGCAGCAACAGGGCATACACTGAAGCTTTCTTT,CASSNRAYTEAFF
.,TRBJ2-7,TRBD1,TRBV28,TGTGCCAGCGGGGGAGCATGGACAGGGGACGAGCAGTACTTC,CASGGAWTGDEQYF
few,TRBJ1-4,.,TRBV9,TGTGCCAGCAGCTCTCGACAGCCGGATACAACTAATGAAAAACTGTTTTTT,CASSSRQPDTTNEKLFF
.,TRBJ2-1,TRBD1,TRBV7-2,TGTGCCAGCAGCCGGGACAGGGCTTACAATGAGCAGTTCTTC,CASSRDRAYNEQFF
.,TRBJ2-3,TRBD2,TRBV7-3,TGTGCCAGCAGCCCAATGGGTAGCGGGTCGGGGAAAGATACGCAGTATTTT,CASSPMGSGSGKDTQYF
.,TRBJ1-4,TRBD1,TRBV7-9,TGTGCCAGCAGCTTAGCGATGGGACAGGGTCGAGAAAAACTGTTTTTT,CASSLAMGQGREKLFF
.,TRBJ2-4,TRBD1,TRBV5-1,TGCGCCAGCAGCTTAAGGACAGGTGCCAAAAACATTCAGTACTTC,CASSLRTGAKNIQYF